The 32 T cell receptor beta chains below all came from one sample that was sequenced in a study of T cells in Graves' hyperthyroidism and ophthalmopathy. The investigators amplified TCR beta CDR3 regions from RNA transcripts. Initially, a first-round RT-PCR of the TCR CDR3 employed the HTBI primer set. TCRdb passed the multiplex PCR reads through MiXCR, listing each CDR3 protein once. The profile shows 350,000 to 400,000 distinct CDR3 sequences, around 14% of them singletons. Material for sequencing was blood. The receptors shown here come from an older woman with Graves' hyperthyroidism.

This clonotype was counted many times. The CDR3 coding sequence is TGTGCCACCAACCCGACAGGGAGCACAGATACGCAGTATTTT. It codes for CATNPTGSTDTQYF. The chain employs TRBV11-1 and TRBJ2-3, with 7 bases lining up with TRBD1. Per the germline V gene, CDR1 is SGHAT and CDR2 is FQDESV (reference sequence). V lost 10 bases to trimming and J lost 0 bases; unmatched junction nucleotides: 7. CDR3 length equals 14 residues.

Of note for this clonotype: This sequence may be a read error, since a much larger clone differs from it by one base. The chain uses TRBV6-2 or TRBV6-3 and TRBJ1-2, with D unresolved. Germline V gene data show CDR1 as MNHEY and CDR2 as SVGEGT. This CDR3 has 11 residues. V was pared by 4 bases and J by 6 bases, with 6 bases between. CDR3 residues: CASSFGHGYTF. Written as DNA, the CDR3 is TGTGCCAGCAGTTTCGGTCATGGCTACACCTTC.

This clonotype was seen repeatedly, ten times or more. The rearrangement links TRBV2 to TRBJ2-1; D may be TRBD1 (6 bases). V was cut by 5 bases and J by 8 bases, with 13 bases left in between. From germline, CDR1 is SNHLY and CDR2 FYNNEI. This CDR3 is built from 13 residues. CDR3 sequence (DNA): TGTGCCAGCAGTAGGCAGGGGAGCGATGAGCAGTTCTTC. Amino acids: CASSRQGSDEQFF.

CDR3 sequence: CASSPLRLAATYNEQFF. The DNA of the CDR3 is TGTGCCAGCAGCCCTCTCCGACTAGCGGCAACCTACAATGAGCAGTTCTTC. The chain couples TRBV7-8 to TRBJ2-1; 9 bases map to TRBD2. Germline-derived CDR1 and CDR2 are SGHVS and FQNEAQ. The CDR3 is made up of 17 amino acids. Trimming took 5 bases from V and 2 from J; bases not matched to a gene: 10.

This clonotype was seen more than once but under ten times. The J gene is TRBJ2-2, the V gene TRBV9, with D perhaps TRBD2 (5 bases). Germline assignment: CDR1 SGDLS and CDR2 YYNGEE. With 4 bases removed from V and 3 bases from J, the gap between germline ends came to 19 bases. The CDR3 runs 17 residues. The DNA of the CDR3 is TGTGCCAGCAGCCCTTCTCCGGGGTTCTACCACACCGGGGAGCTGTTTTTT. Amino acid sequence: CASSPSPGFYHTGELFF. Full variable domain (outside the CDR3, taken from reference TRBV9 and TRBJ2-2): DSGVTQTPKHLITATGQRVTLRCSPRSGDLSVYWYQQSLDQGLQFLIQYYNGEERAKGNILERFSAQQFPDLHSELNLSSLELGDSALYFCASSPSPGFYHTGELFFGEGSRLTVL.

This clonotype appeared many times. V gene TRBV20-1 combines with J gene TRBJ2-4, with 11 bases fitting TRBD2. The CDR3 is 17 residues long. V lost 0 bases and J lost 6; bases outside the gene matches: 10. From germline, CDR1 is DFQATT and CDR2 SNEGSKA (reference sequence). The CDR3 nucleotides are TGCAGTGCTAGAGATGCGTTAGCGGGAGGGCTTTTAAACATTCAGTACTTC. It translates to CSARDALAGGLLNIQYF.

This chain links TRBV7-9 with TRBJ1-5, with no clear D. The CDR3 totals 13 residues. V shed 6 bases and J shed 5 bases, with 11 bases lying between them. CDR1 is SEHNR, CDR2 FQNEAQ, per germline (reference sequence). This chain's CDR3 is CASSFTRDQPQHF. Written as DNA, the CDR3 is TGTGCCAGCAGTTTCACTAGGGATCAGCCCCAGCATTTT. The full variable domain, rest sourced from reference TRBV7-9 and TRBJ1-5, is DTGVSQNPRHKITKRGQNVTFRCDPISEHNRLYWYRQTLGQGPEFLTYFQNEAQLEKSRLLSDRFSAERPKGSFSTLEIQRTEQGDSAMYLCASSFTRDQPQHFGDGTRLSIL.

This clonotype was counted ten times or more. The chain links TRBV29-1 to TRBJ2-3, with D perhaps being TRBD1 or TRBD2 (5 bases each). The length of the CDR3 is 14 residues. Trimming took off 7 bases at V and 0 bases at J, with 14 bases between the two ends. Germline assignment: CDR1 SQVTM and CDR2 ANQGSEA. The CDR3 spells CSARDGTSTDTQYF. The CDR3 DNA reads TGCAGCGCTCGGGACGGAACTAGCACAGATACGCAGTATTTT.

CDR3 sequence reads: CSARETSLQRPYEQYF. CDR3 in DNA: TGCAGTGCTAGAGAGACCTCCCTCCAGCGCCCTTACGAGCAGTACTTC. This chain links TRBV20-1 with TRBJ2-7; D gene unclear. CDR3 length equals 16 residues. Trimming took off 0 bases at V and 4 bases at J, with 19 bases between the two ends. Per germline, CDR1 DFQATT and CDR2 SNEGSKA (reference sequence).

This chain links TRBV27 with TRBJ1-2; maybe TRBD1 (5 bases). CDR3 length: 13 residues. V was clipped by 3 bases and J by 7 bases, with 12 bases between them. The germline gives CDR1 MNHEY, CDR2 SMNVEV (reference sequence). The CDR3 bases are TGTGCCAGCAGTTTGCAACAGGCAGGTGGCTACACCTTC. Amino acid sequence: CASSLQQAGGYTF.

This chain connects TRBV12-3 or TRBV12-4 to TRBJ1-4; TRBD1 matches 8 bases. The CDR3 covers 15 residues. J was trimmed by 7 bases and V by 2 bases; bases with no gene match: 6. This CDR3 is CASSLPDRAPEKLFF. In DNA, the CDR3 is TGTGCCAGCAGTTTACCGGACAGGGCACCTGAAAAACTGTTTTTT.

This clonotype was seen a handful of times. The J gene is TRBJ2-1, the V gene TRBV15; D is uncertain. Deletions cut 0 bases from V and 9 bases from J, with 12 bases between. Germline values: CDR1 LNHNV, CDR2 YYDKDF (reference sequence). CDR3 length: 14 residues. For the CDR3, the DNA is TGTGCCACCAGCAGAGATCACTCTAGTCTTGAGCAGTTCTTC. This codes for CATSRDHSSLEQFF. The whole variable domain, remainder taken from reference TRBV15 and TRBJ2-1, is DAMVIQNPRYQVTQFGKPVTLSCSQTLNHNVMYWYQQKSSQAPKLLFHYYDKDFNNEADTPDNFQSRRPNTSFCFLDIRSPGLGDTAMYLCATSRDHSSLEQFFGPGTRLTVL.

Many counts were recorded for this clonotype. The CDR3 spells CASSSTGPDTQYF. CDR3 coding DNA: TGTGCCAGCAGTTCGACAGGGCCAGATACGCAGTATTTT. V and J are TRBV28 and TRBJ2-3; 7 positions match TRBD1. Trimming took 4 bases from V and 4 from J; bases not matched to a gene: 2. The CDR3 totals 13 residues. Germline V lookup: CDR1 MDHEN, CDR2 SYDVKM.

Many counts were recorded for this clonotype. The V call is TRBV6-6, the J call TRBJ1-1; D is ambiguous. Between the trimmed V and J ends, which lost 0 bases and 5 bases, there was a span of 13 bases. This CDR3 contains 15 residues. Germline loops: CDR1 MNHNY, CDR2 SVGAGI (reference sequence). This CDR3 is CASSYSYVSGTEAFF. In nucleotides, the CDR3 is TGTGCCAGCAGTTACTCCTATGTTAGTGGGACTGAAGCTTTCTTT.

This clonotype was observed at least ten times. The gene calls are TRBV5-6 and TRBJ2-5; D not resolved. Germline V gene sequence: CDR1 SGHDT, CDR2 YYEEEE. V was cut by 5 bases and J by 5 bases, with 13 bases left in between. This CDR3 contains 13 residues. CDR3 loop: CASSYTDRETQYF. CDR3 coding DNA: TGTGCCAGCAGTTATACTGATAGGGAGACCCAGTACTTC.

This clonotype was counted between two and nine times. The chain carries TRBV6-1 and TRBJ1-2, with TRBD1 as a possible D gene (6 bases). Trimming left V 7 bases short and J 4 bases short, with 16 bases between. The germline V gene has CDR1 MNHNS and CDR2 SASEGT. The CDR3 is 14 amino acids. In DNA, the CDR3 is TGTGCCAGCATCAGGGGCGGAGGGATCTATGGCTACACCTTC. Amino acid sequence: CASIRGGGIYGYTF.

This clonotype occurred many times. The CDR3 is CASSPGRPNTEAFF. CDR3 DNA sequence: TGTGCCAGCTCGCCGGGACGGCCGAACACTGAAGCTTTCTTT. The V call is TRBV18, the J call TRBJ1-1, with D possibly TRBD1 on 5 matching bases. Trimming took 6 bases from V and 1 from J, leaving 12 bases between them. This CDR3 spans 14 amino acids. CDR1 and CDR2 (germline): KGHSH, LQKENI.

This clonotype was seen at least ten times. The chain has TRBV10-3 and TRBJ2-7; 14 nucleotides align to TRBD2. V shed 4 bases, J shed 3 bases, and the junction held 5 bases outside the gene matches. CDR1 is ENHRY, CDR2 SYGVKD, per germline. The CDR3 has 16 residues. The CDR3 region has the DNA TGTGCCATCAGTGCCGGGACTAGCGGGAGTAGCTACGAGCAGTACTTC. Its protein product is CAISAGTSGSSYEQYF.

The sample holds one count of this clonotype. Possible read error: a much larger clone is one base away. The chain recombines TRBV28 with TRBJ1-5; D remains ambiguous. Germline V CDR1 and CDR2: MDHEN, SYDVKM. This CDR3 spans 12 amino acids. As DNA, the CDR3 is TGTGACAGCAGACAAGAGTTTCAGCCCCAGCATTTT. Amino acids: CDSRQEFQPQHF.

This clonotype showed up many times. The chain carries TRBV18 and TRBJ2-7, with D unclear. V lost 6 bases, J lost 6 bases, and 15 bases lay in between. CDR1 and CDR2 from the germline V gene are KGHSH and LQKENI. The CDR3 is 13 amino acids. CDR3 DNA: TGTGCCAGCTCCCTCAGTAGTTCGCGCGAGCAGTACTTC. It is translated as CASSLSSSREQYF.

The chain joins TRBV20-1 to TRBJ2-7; perhaps D is TRBD1 or TRBD2 (5 bases each). The CDR3 has 13 residues. Trimming removed 6 bases from V and 3 bases from J, with 15 bases in between. Germline V gives CDR1 DFQATT, CDR2 SNEGSKA (reference sequence). The chain's CDR3 is CSANPVGDYEQYF. In nucleotides, the CDR3 is TGCAGTGCAAATCCCGTGGGGGACTACGAGCAGTACTTC.

This clonotype was seen many times. The rearrangement links TRBV3-1 to TRBJ2-3, with 11 bases matching TRBD2. Germline trimming cut 1 base from V and 5 bases from J; bases unmatched to any gene: 8. The CDR3 is 17 residues long. Germline V gene data show CDR1 as LGHDT and CDR2 as YNNKEL (reference sequence). The CDR3 spells CASSQGITSGSIDTQYF. In DNA, the CDR3 is TGTGCCAGCAGCCAAGGTATCACTAGCGGGAGTATAGATACGCAGTATTTT.

This clonotype was picked up many times. The chain combines TRBV12-3 or TRBV12-4 with TRBJ1-2; 7 bases align to TRBD1. Trimming cost V 5 bases and J 3 bases; bases outside gene matches: 15. The CDR3 loop spans 17 amino acids. CDR3 coding DNA: TGTGCCAGCAGTGATAATTCTTGGACAGGACCCTACTATGGCTACACCTTC. Translation: CASSDNSWTGPYYGYTF.

This clonotype turned up a few times. Possible read error: a much larger clone is one base away. V and J are TRBV20-1 and TRBJ2-5; no clear D gene. Germline values: CDR1 DFQATT, CDR2 SNEGSKA (reference sequence). This CDR3 has 12 amino acids. The CDR3 is CSADQGGEAQYF. For the CDR3, the DNA is TGCAGTGCTGACCAAGGCGGAGAGGCCCAGTACTTC.

This clonotype has at least ten counts. The chain carries TRBV28 and TRBJ1-1, with D unclear. From germline, CDR1 is MDHEN and CDR2 SYDVKM. The V end lost 7 bases, the J end lost 3 bases, and 6 bases lay between the germline ends. CDR3 length equals 11 residues. CDR3 DNA: TGTGCCAGCATCGTGGACACTGAAGCTTTCTTT. Encoded protein: CASIVDTEAFF.

The sample holds many counts of this clonotype. The chain employs TRBV10-2 and TRBJ1-5; perhaps TRBD1 as D (5 bases). The CDR3 spans 15 residues. The germline V gene has CDR1 WSHSY and CDR2 SAAADI. V dropped 0 bases and J dropped 2 bases, with 8 bases sitting between them. CDR3 sequence: CASSESTGGNQPQHF. The CDR3 nucleotides are TGCGCCAGCAGTGAGTCCACAGGCGGCAATCAGCCCCAGCATTTT.

This clonotype turned up a few times. The rearrangement uses TRBV10-3 and TRBJ2-5, with D uncertain. The CDR3 is 13 amino acids. Looked up from germline, CDR1 is ENHRY and CDR2 is SYGVKD. V was pared by 4 bases and J by 5 bases, with 11 bases between. The CDR3 region is CAISGMSWETQYF. DNA of the CDR3: TGTGCCATCAGTGGCATGAGCTGGGAGACCCAGTACTTC.

This clonotype occurred many times. The chain is built from TRBV7-9 and TRBJ2-1; no definite D call. Between the trimmed V and J ends, which lost 4 bases and 6 bases, there was a span of 22 bases. Germline CDR1 and CDR2: SEHNR and FQNEAQ (reference sequence). The CDR3 contains 17 residues. In DNA, the CDR3 is TGTGCCAGCAGCTCCATCACGGGCTTGAGGTTGGGCAATGAGCAGTTCTTC. This gives the protein CASSSITGLRLGNEQFF. The full variable domain, in which reference TRBV7-9 and TRBJ2-1 provide the parts outside the CDR3, is DTGVSQNPRHKITKRGQNVTFRCDPISEHNRLYWYRQTLGQGPEFLTYFQNEAQLEKSRLLSDRFSAERPKGSFSTLEIQRTEQGDSAMYLCASSSITGLRLGNEQFFGPGTRLTVL.

The table lists this clonotype with many counts. The V call is TRBV24-1, the J call TRBJ2-1; a weak D match, TRBD1 (6 bases). This CDR3 is 16 amino acids long. Germline CDR1 is KGHDR and CDR2 is SFDVKD. The V and J ends lost 5 bases and 0 bases respectively, with 13 bases between them. In DNA form, the CDR3 reads TGTGCCACCAGTGGCTGGGGGACACCCTCCTACAATGAGCAGTTCTTC. Its protein product is CATSGWGTPSYNEQFF.

Only a few counts were recorded for this clonotype. The chain is built from TRBV11-2 and TRBJ2-2; maybe TRBD2 (6 bases). V gave up 5 bases and J gave up 5 bases, with 24 bases separating them. Germline V gene lookup returns CDR1 SGHAT and CDR2 FQNNGV. The CDR3 is 18 residues long. The CDR3 nucleotides read TGTGCCAGCAGCCTCAGGCGAGGCGCGGGATCGTTGACCGGGGAGCTGTTTTTT. It codes for CASSLRRGAGSLTGELFF.

This clonotype was recorded many times. V gene TRBV24-1 combines with J gene TRBJ1-1; 8 nucleotides match TRBD1. Trimming took 4 bases from V and 7 from J; bases not matched to a gene: 7. The germline V gene encodes CDR1 KGHDR and CDR2 SFDVKD. This CDR3 is 14 amino acids long. This CDR3 is CATSDTGGLGEAFF. CDR3 DNA sequence: TGTGCCACCAGTGACACAGGGGGTTTGGGTGAAGCTTTCTTT.

There are many counts of this clonotype. The rearrangement uses TRBV3-1 and TRBJ2-7; 11 bases match TRBD1. Germline V gene lookup returns CDR1 LGHDT and CDR2 YNNKEL (reference sequence). The length of the CDR3 is 16 residues. V lost 4 bases, J lost 2 bases, and 7 bases stayed unmatched. For the CDR3, the DNA is TGTGCCAGCAGCCCGACGTGGACAGGGGGCACCTACGAGCAGTACTTC. This sequence encodes CASSPTWTGGTYEQYF.